The 2 T cell receptor beta chains listed next were all sequenced from one sample in a study of cytomegalovirus exposure and HLA in healthy donors. A multiplex PCR was run with 60 Vbeta primers and 13 Jbeta primers. Libraries were prepared by immunoSEQ multiplex PCR; TCRdb keeps only in-frame clonotypes and omits some of them. Recorded for this sample: approximately 50,000 clones. Sequenced: PBMCs. These receptors were obtained from a female donor in good health and CMV-seronegative.

J is TRBJ2-7 and V is TRBV6-1, with 11 positions matching TRBD2. The CDR3 consists of 20 residues. CDR1 and CDR2 from the germline V gene are MNHNS and SASEGT. V shed 3 bases and J 3 bases; nucleotides not matched to a gene: 19. In DNA form, the CDR3 reads TGTGCCAGCAGTGAGCCAGAACTAGCGGGGGCCAACGGGGCGCACTACGAGCAGTACTTC. The encoded protein is CASSEPELAGANGAHYEQYF.

The genes are TRBV5-1 and TRBJ1-1; 9 bases fit TRBD1. The V gene's germline CDR1 is SGHRS and CDR2 YFSETQ. V trimming: 4 bases; J trimming: 0 bases; junction bases outside the gene matches: 7. The CDR3 covers 16 residues. The CDR3 coding sequence is TGCGCCAGCAGCACTTCAGACAGGGGGTTGAACACTGAAGCTTTCTTT. This gives the protein CASSTSDRGLNTEAFF.